This T cell receptor (beta chain) was sequenced in a study of blood T cell repertoires in COVID-19. About the study: The United States, Italy and Spain provided the acute and convalescent COVID-19 samples.

Method: immunoSEQ multiplex PCR; TCRdb's copy keeps in-frame clones and lacks some. Altogether around 330,000 clones are present, around 88% being singletons, with the ten largest covering 1.5% to 2%. In Seattle, patients joined the study during active infection and were tracked longitudinally. Per germline, CDR1 MNHEY and CDR2 SVGEGT. There are 15 residues in the CDR3. Between the trimmed V and J ends, which lost 2 bases and 1 base, there was a span of 11 bases. The TCR sequence derives from a woman aged 30 to 39 with COVID-19, enrolled during active disease. Sequenced sample: peripheral blood. The gene calls are TRBV6-2 or TRBV6-3 and TRBJ1-1; D is unresolved. CDR3 nucleotides: TGTGCCAGCAGTTACCAGACTCCCCGGAACACTGAAGCTTTCTTT. Encoded protein: CASSYQTPRNTEAFF.